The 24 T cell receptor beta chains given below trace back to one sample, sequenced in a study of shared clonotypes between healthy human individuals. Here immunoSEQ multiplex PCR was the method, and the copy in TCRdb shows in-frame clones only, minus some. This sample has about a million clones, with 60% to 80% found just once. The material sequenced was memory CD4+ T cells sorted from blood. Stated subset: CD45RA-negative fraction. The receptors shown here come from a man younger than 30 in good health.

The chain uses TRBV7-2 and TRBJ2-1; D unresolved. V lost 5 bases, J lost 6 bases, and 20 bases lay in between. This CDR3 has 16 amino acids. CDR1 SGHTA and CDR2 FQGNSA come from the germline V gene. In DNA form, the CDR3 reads TGTGCCAGCAGCCAATACCCTCCCTCAGAACTCAATGAGCAGTTCTTC. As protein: CASSQYPPSELNEQFF. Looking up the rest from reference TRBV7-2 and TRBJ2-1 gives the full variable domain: GAGVSQSPSNKVTEKGKDVELRCDPISGHTALYWYRQSLGQGLEFLIYFQGNSAPDKSGLPSDRFSAERTGGSVSTLTIQRTQQEDSAVYLCASSQYPPSELNEQFFGPGTRLTVL.

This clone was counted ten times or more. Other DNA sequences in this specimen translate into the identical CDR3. The CDR3 region has the DNA TGTGCCTGGAGTGGACAGGGAAACACTGAAGCTTTCTTT. This encodes CAWSGQGNTEAFF. This chain links TRBV30 with TRBJ1-1, with 7 positions matching TRBD1. CDR1 and CDR2 (germline): GTSNPN, SVGIG (reference sequence). V shed 1 base, J shed 2 bases, and the junction held 1 base outside the gene matches. This CDR3 contains 13 residues.

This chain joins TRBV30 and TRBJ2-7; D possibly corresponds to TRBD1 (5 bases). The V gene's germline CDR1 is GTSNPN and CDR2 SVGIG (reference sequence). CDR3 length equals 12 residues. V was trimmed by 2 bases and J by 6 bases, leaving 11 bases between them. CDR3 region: CAWSFVGAEQYF. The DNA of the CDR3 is TGTGCCTGGAGTTTCGTAGGGGCCGAGCAGTACTTC.

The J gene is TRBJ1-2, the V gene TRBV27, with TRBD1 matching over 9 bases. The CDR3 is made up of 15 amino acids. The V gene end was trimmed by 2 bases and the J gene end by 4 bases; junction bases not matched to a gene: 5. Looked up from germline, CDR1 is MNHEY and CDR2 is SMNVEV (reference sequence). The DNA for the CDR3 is TGTGCCAGCAGTTTAAAGACAGGGGGTTTCTATGGCTACACCTTC. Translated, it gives CASSLKTGGFYGYTF.

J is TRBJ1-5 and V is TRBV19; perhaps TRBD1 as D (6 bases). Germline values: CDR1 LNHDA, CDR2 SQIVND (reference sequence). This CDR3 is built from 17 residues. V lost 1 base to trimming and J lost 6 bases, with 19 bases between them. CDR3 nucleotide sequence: TGTGCCAGTAGTATAGGTTGGGGACAAGGGGTCGCTCAGCCCCAGCATTTT. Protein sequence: CASSIGWGQGVAQPQHF.

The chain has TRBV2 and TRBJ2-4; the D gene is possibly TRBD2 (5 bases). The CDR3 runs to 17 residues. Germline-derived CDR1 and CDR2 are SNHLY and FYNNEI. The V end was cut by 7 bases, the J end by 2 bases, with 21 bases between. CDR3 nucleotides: TGTGCCAGCATAGCCAGCGGCCATTTTTTTACCAAAAACATTCAGTACTTC. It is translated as CASIASGHFFTKNIQYF. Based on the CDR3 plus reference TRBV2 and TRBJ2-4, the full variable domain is EPEVTQTPSHQVTQMGQEVILRCVPISNHLYFYWYRQILGQKVEFLVSFYNNEISEKSEIFDDQFSVERPDGSNFTLKIRSTKLEDSAMYFCASIASGHFFTKNIQYFGAGTRLSVL.

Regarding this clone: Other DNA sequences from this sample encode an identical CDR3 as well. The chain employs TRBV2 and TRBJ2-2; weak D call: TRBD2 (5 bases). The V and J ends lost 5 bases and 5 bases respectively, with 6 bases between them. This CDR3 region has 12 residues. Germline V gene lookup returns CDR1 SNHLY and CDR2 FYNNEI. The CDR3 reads CASSTGTGELFF. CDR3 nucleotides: TGTGCCAGCAGTACGGGGACCGGGGAGCTGTTTTTT.

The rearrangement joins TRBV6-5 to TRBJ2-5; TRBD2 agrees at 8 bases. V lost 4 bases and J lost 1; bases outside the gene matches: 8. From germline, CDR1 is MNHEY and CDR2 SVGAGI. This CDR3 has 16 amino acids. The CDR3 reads CASSLTIAGLQETQYF. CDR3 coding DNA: TGTGCCAGCAGTTTAACAATAGCGGGACTCCAAGAGACCCAGTACTTC.

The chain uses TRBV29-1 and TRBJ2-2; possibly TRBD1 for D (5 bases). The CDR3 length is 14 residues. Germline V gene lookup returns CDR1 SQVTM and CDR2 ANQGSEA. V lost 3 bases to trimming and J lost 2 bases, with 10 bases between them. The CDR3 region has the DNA TGCAGCGTTGACCTGCAGGGAAACACCGGGGAGCTGTTTTTT. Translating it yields CSVDLQGNTGELFF.

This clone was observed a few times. In nucleotides, the CDR3 is TGTGCCAGCAGCGGGCTAGCGGTGAACACCGGGGAGCTGTTTTTT. This sequence encodes CASSGLAVNTGELFF. This sequence joins TRBV9 and TRBJ2-2; 7 bases are a match to TRBD2. This CDR3 is 15 amino acids long. The J segment lost 1 base and the V segment lost 3 bases, leaving 3 bases of the junction unmatched. Germline V gene data show CDR1 as SGDLS and CDR2 as YYNGEE.

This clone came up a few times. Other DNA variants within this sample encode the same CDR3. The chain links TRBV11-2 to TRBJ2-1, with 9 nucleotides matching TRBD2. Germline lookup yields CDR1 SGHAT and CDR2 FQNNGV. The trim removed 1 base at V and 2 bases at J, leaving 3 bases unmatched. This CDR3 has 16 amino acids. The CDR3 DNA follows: TGTGCCAGCAGCTTAGCCGCGGGAGGGACCTACAATGAGCAGTTCTTC. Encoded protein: CASSLAAGGTYNEQFF.

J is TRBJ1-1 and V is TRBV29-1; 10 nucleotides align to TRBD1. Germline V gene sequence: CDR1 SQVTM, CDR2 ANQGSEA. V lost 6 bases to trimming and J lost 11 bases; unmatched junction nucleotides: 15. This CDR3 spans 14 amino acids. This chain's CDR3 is CSVQGQGSPPRAFF. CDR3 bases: TGCAGCGTCCAGGGACAGGGGTCCCCCCCCCGGGCTTTCTTT.

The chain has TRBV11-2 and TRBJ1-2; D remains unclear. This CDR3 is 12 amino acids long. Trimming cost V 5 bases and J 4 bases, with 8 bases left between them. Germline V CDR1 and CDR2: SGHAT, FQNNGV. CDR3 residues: CASSTNPYGYTF. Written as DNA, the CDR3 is TGTGCCAGCAGCACCAACCCCTATGGCTACACCTTC.

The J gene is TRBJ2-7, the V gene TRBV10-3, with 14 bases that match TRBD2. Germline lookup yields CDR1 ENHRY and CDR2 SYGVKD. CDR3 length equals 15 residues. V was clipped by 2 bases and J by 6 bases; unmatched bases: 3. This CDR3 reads CAISEVGLAGGEQYF. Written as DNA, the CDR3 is TGTGCCATCAGTGAGGTAGGACTAGCGGGGGGCGAGCAGTACTTC.

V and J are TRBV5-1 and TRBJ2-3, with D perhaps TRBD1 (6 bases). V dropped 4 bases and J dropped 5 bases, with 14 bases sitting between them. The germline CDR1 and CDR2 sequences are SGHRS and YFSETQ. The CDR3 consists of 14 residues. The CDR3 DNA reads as TGCGCCAGCAGCGCAAGGACAGAGGGAGATACGCAGTATTTT. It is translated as CASSARTEGDTQYF.

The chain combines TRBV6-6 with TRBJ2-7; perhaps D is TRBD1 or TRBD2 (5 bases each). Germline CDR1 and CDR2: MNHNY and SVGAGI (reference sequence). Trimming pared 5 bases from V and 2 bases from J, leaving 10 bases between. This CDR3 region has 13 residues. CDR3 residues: CASSQQGAYEQYF. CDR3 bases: TGTGCCAGCAGTCAGCAGGGAGCCTACGAGCAGTACTTC.

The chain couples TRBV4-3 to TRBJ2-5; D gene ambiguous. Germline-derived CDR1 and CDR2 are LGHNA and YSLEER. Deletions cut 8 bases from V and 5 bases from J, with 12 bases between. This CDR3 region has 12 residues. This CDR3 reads CASRPKWETQYF. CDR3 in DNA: TGCGCCAGCCGACCCAAGTGGGAGACCCAGTACTTC.

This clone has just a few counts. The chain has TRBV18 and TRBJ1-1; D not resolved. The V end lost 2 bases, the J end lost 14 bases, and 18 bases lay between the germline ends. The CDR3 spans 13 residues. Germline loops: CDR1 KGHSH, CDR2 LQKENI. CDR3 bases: TGTGCCAGCTCACCAACGATAGACGAGGGCTGCTTCTTT. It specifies CASSPTIDEGCFF.

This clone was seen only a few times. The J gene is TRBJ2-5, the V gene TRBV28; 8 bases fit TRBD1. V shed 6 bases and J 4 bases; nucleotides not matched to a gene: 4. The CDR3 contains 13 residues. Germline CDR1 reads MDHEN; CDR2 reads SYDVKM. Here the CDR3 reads CASRVQGVETQYF. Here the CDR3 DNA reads TGTGCCAGCAGGGTACAGGGGGTAGAGACCCAGTACTTC.

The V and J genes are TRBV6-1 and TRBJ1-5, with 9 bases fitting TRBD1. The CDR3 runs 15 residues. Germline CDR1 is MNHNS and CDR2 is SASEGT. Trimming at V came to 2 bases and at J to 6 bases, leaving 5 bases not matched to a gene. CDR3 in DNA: TGTGCCAGCAGTGAATCCGGGACAGGGTTTCAGCCCCAGCATTTT. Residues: CASSESGTGFQPQHF.

The CDR3 sequence is CASSLGQRTGELFF. DNA of the CDR3: TGTGCCAGCAGCTTAGGCCAGAGGACCGGGGAGCTGTTTTTT. The J gene is TRBJ2-2, the V gene TRBV11-3; D is undetermined. The CDR3 contains 14 residues. Germline V lookup: CDR1 SGHNT, CDR2 YENEEA. V was pared by 1 base and J by 5 bases, with 8 bases between.

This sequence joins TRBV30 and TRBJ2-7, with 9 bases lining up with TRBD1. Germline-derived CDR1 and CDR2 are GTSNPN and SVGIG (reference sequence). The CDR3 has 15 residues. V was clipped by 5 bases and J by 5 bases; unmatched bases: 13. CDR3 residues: CAWGVLGTGHNEQYF. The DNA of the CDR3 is TGTGCCTGGGGCGTCCTCGGGACAGGGCATAACGAGCAGTACTTC. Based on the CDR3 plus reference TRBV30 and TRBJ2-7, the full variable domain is SQTIHQWPATLVQPVGSPLSLECTVEGTSNPNLYWYRQAAGRGLQLLFYSVGIGQISSEVPQNLSASRPQDRQFILSSKKLLLSDSGFYLCAWGVLGTGHNEQYFGPGTRLTVT.

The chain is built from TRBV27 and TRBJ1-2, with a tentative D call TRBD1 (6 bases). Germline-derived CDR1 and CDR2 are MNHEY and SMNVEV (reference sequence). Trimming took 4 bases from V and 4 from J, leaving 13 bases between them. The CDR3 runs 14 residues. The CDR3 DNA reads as TGTGCCAGCAGTTCGGGGGGGGGCGGCTATGGCTACACCTTC. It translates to CASSSGGGGYGYTF.

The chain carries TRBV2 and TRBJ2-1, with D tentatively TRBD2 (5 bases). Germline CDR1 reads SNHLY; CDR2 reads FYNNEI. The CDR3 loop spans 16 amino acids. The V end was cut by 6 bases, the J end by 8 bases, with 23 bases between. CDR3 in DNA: TGTGCCAGCAGACACGGACTCGATCTTTTTATCCATGAGCAGTTCTTC. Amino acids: CASRHGLDLFIHEQFF.